A selection of T cell receptor beta chains follows, all from one sample in a study of cytomegalovirus exposure and HLA in healthy donors. The method was immunoSEQ multiplex PCR; TCRdb's version includes in-frame clones alone and lacks a portion of them. Of approximately 160,000 clones in the sample, 84% were seen once. Specimen: PBMCs. The receptors shown here come from a man aged 25 to 40 in good health and CMV-seropositive. Both conserved end residues are trimmed from each CDR3.

>15|TRBV28|TRBJ2-1
ASSYPLSGGGHNEQF
>12|TRBV4-3|TRBJ2-1
ASSQDRTSGEQF
>11|TRBV30|TRBJ1-4
AWSVQGHEKLF
>13|TRBV10-3|TRBJ1-5
AISDFGVSNQPQH
>12|TRBV4-1|TRBJ2-7
ASAQGLGTYEQY
>13|TRBV9|TRBJ2-1
ASSASGSGYNEQF
>13|TRBV21-1|TRBJ1-1
ASSKERRGMRGAF
>12|TRBV7-9|TRBJ1-1
ASSTWDRILEAF
>14|TRBV5-1|TRBJ2-5
ASSLVASGGQETQY
>10|TRBV28|TRBJ2-2
ATRGDTGELF
>14|TRBV5-1|TRBJ1-2
ASSLGGDTSNYGYT
>13|TRBV2|TRBJ2-3
ASSVLREGPDTQY
>13|TRBV7-9|TRBJ1-1
ASSPKQGGGIEAF
>14|TRBV4-1|TRBJ1-2
ASSDQAGFLNYGYT
>11|TRBV11-1|TRBJ1-1
ASSLLRGTEAF
>10|TRBV28|TRBJ1-1
ASSSGSTEAF
>14|TRBV28|TRBJ2-2
ASSLWEGSGTGELF
>13|TRBV19|TRBJ2-7
ASTLRFGQNYEQY
>13|TRBV6-5|TRBJ1-2
ASSYGSGLSYGYT
>12|TRBV30|TRBJ2-7
AWSVARGPSEQY
>11|TRBV7-6|TRBJ1-1
ASSSQGGTEAF
>11|TRBV2|TRBJ1-2
ASSLTGDAGYT
>13|TRBV15|TRBJ1-1
ATSRGWPLNNEAF
>11|TRBV7-2|TRBJ2-5
ASSLSNWETQY
>12|TRBV10-3|TRBJ2-5
AISGPGQQETQY
>12|TRBV4-1|TRBJ2-7
ASSQGQASYEQY
>12|TRBV19|TRBJ1-1
ASSSGQMNTEAF
>12|TRBV7-9|TRBJ1-1
ASSPTGLNTEAF
>11|TRBV10-3|TRBJ2-5
AISSGHRGTQY
>15|TRBV2|TRBJ2-7
ASSEIMMGQGYYEQY
>16|TRBV12-5|TRBJ1-5
ASGFSPGHPRGNQPQH
>11|TRBV19|TRBJ1-2
ATRQLANYGYT
>11|TRBV27|TRBJ2-7
ASPGTSKPEQY
>15|TRBV7-8|TRBJ1-6
ASSLLQGFSYNSPLH
>13|TRBV9|TRBJ1-2
ASSVISGVGYGYT
>14|TRBV6-5|TRBJ2-3
ASSYDLAGGTDTQY
>12|TRBV7-3|TRBJ1-1
ASSLGGANTEAF
>15|TRBV28|TRBJ2-1
ASSSPGLAGGGVEQF
>12|TRBV4-1|TRBJ2-7
ASSPIPSSYEQY
>11|TRBV5-6|TRBJ2-3
ASSEGDTDTQY
>14|TRBV5-3|TRBJ1-2
ARSSHSTGGSYGYT
>12|TRBV28|TRBJ2-3
ASSLGGVTDTQY
>15|TRBV11-3|TRBJ2-1
ASSLGMRGGLTDEQF
>16|TRBV5-1|TRBJ2-3
ASSQAGGTSESTDTQY
>13|TRBV5-1|TRBJ1-4
ASSSNRDSIEKLF
>11|TRBV5-6|TRBJ1-1
ASSAGGLVGAF
>11|TRBV13|TRBJ2-3
ASRGQGPDTQY
>13|TRBV5-1|TRBJ1-2
ASSLALSGPYGYT
>15|TRBV27|TRBJ1-1
ASSFKVSSDLNTEAF
>11|TRBV7-3|TRBJ2-5
ASSFGGHETQY
>12|TRBV7-8|TRBJ2-7
ASSFRTSSYEQY
>11|TRBV5-4|TRBJ2-7
ASSLSSGSASY
>13|TRBV6-4|TRBJ2-1
ASSAGTSGSHEQF